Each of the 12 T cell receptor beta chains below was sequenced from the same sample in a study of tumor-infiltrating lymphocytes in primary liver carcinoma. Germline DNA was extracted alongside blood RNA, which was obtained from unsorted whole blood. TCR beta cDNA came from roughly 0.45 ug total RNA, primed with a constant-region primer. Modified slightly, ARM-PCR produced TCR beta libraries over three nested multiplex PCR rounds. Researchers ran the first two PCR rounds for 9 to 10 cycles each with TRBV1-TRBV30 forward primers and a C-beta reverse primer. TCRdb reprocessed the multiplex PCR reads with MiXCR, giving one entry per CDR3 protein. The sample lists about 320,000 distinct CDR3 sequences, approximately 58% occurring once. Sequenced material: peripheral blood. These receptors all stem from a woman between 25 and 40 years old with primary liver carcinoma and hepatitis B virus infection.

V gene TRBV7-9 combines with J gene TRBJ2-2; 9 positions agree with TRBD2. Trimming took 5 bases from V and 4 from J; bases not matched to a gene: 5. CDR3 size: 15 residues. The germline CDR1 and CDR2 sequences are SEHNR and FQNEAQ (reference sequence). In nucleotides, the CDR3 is TGTGCCAGCAGCACCGTAGCGGGGGCCACCGGGGAGCTGTTTTTT. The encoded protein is CASSTVAGATGELFF. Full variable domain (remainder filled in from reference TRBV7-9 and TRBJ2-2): DTGVSQNPRHKITKRGQNVTFRCDPISEHNRLYWYRQTLGQGPEFLTYFQNEAQLEKSRLLSDRFSAERPKGSFSTLEIQRTEQGDSAMYLCASSTVAGATGELFFGEGSRLTVL.

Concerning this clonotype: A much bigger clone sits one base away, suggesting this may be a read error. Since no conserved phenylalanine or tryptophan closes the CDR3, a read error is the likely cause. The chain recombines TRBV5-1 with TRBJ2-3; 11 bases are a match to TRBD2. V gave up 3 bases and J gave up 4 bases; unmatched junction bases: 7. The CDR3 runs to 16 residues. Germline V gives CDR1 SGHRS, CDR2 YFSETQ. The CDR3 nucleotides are TGCGCCAGCAGCTCCTTAGCGGGAGGGCCATCAGATACGCAGTATTCT. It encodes CASSSLAGGPSDTQYS.

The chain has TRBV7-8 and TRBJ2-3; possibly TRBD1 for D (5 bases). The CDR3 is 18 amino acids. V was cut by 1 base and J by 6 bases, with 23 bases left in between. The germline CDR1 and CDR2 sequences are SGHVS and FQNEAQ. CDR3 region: CASSLVGGRGAGGDTQYF. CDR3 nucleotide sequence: TGTGCCAGCAGCTTAGTCGGTGGGCGTGGGGCCGGCGGCGATACGCAGTATTTT.

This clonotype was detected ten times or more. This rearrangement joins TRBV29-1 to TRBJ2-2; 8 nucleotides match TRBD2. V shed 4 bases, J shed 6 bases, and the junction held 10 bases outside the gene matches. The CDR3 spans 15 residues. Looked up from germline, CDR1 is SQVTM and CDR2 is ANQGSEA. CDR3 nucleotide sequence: TGCAGCGTTGCAGCCAGCGGGAGTATATCCGGGGAGCTGTTTTTT. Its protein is CSVAASGSISGELFF.

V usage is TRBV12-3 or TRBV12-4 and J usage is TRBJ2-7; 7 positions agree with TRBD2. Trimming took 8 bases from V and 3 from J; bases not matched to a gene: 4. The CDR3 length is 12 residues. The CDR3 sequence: CASALANYEQYF. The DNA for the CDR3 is TGTGCCAGCGCACTAGCGAACTACGAGCAGTACTTC.

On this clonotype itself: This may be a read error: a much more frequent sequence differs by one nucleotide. The CDR3 region has the DNA TGCAGCGTCCCCGGAGGCCCCAAGGGCGCTGAAGCTTTCTTT. Translated: CSVPGGPKGAEAFF. The chain links TRBV29-1 to TRBJ1-1; no definite D call. Trimming cost V 6 bases and J 6 bases, with 20 bases left between them. Per the germline V gene, CDR1 is SQVTM and CDR2 is ANQGSEA. The CDR3 is 14 amino acids.

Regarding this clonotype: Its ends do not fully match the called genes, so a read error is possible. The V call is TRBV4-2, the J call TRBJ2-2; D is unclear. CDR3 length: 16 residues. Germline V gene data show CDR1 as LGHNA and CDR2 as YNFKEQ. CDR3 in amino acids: CASSFWVNQNTGELFF. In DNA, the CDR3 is TGCGCCAGCAGCTTCTGGGTCAACCAGAACACCGGGGAGCTGTTTTTT.

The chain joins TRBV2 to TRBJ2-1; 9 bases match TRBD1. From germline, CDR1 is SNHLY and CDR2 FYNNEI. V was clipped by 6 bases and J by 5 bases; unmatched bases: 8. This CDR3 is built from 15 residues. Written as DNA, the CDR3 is TGTGCCAGCAGATATACCGGGACAGGGAACAATGAGCAGTTCTTC. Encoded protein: CASRYTGTGNNEQFF.

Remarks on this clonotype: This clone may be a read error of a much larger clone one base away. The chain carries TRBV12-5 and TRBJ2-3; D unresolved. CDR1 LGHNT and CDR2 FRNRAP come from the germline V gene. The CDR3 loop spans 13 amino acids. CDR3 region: CGSGLSISDTQYF. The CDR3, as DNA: TGTGGTAGTGGTTTGTCGATTTCGGATACGCAGTATTTT. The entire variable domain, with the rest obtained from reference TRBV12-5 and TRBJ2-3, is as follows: DARVTQTPRHKVTEMGQEVTMRCQPILGHNTVFWYRQTMMQGLELLAYFRNRAPLDDSGMPKDRFSAEMPDATLATLKIQPSEPRDSAVYFCGSGLSISDTQYFGPGTRLTVL.

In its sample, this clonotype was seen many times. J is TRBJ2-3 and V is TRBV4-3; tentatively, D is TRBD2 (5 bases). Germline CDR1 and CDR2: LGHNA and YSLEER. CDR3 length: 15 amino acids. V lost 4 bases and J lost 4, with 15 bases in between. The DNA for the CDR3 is TGCGCCAGCAGCCCATGGGGAGAGGGAGCAGATACGCAGTATTTT. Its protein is CASSPWGEGADTQYF.

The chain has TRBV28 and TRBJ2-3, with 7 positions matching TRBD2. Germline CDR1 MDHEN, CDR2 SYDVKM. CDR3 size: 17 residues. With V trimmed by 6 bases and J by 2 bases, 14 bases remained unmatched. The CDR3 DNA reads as TGTGCCAGCAGCCCGACGGGCGGGAGCTTTCCCACAGATACGCAGTATTTT. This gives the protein CASSPTGGSFPTDTQYF. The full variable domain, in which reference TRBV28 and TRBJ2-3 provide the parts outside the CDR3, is DVKVTQSSRYLVKRTGEKVFLECVQDMDHENMFWYRQDPGLGLRLIYFSYDVKMKEKGDIPEGYSVSREKKERFSLILESASTNQTSMYLCASSPTGGSFPTDTQYFGPGTRLTVL.

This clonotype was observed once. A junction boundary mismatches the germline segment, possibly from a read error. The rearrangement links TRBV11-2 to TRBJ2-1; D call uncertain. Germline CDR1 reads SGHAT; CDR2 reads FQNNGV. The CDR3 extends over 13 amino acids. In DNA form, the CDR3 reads TGTGCCAGCAACTACAACTTTAGGAATGTGCAGTTCTTC. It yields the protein CASNYNFRNVQFF.